This T cell receptor beta chain was sequenced for a study of tumor and adjacent non-tumor tissue in lung cancer. RNA was extracted from bulk tissue without any cell sorting. CDR1 ENHRY and CDR2 SYGVKD come from the germline V gene. The CDR3 runs 12 residues. Three rounds of nested PCR, following a modified ARM-PCR protocol, produced the TCRbeta library. TCRdb re-called the multiplex PCR reads through MiXCR, storing one row per CDR3 protein. The sample holds fewer than 85,000 distinct CDR3 sequences, 73% seen once. Study results and caveats: Compared with tumor, normal lung showed significantly lower TCR diversity.

Points on this clonotype: The antigen is not known. Compared with germline, one end of the junction differs, possibly owing to a read error.

Sequencing was performed on lung tumor tissue. The sequence derives from a man aged 55-75 years with non-small cell lung cancer. The J gene is TRBJ2-1, the V gene TRBV10-3, with 7 bases that match TRBD1. DNA of the CDR3: TGTACCATCAGTGAGACGGACAGGACGAAGTCCTTC. This gives the protein CTISETDRTKSF.